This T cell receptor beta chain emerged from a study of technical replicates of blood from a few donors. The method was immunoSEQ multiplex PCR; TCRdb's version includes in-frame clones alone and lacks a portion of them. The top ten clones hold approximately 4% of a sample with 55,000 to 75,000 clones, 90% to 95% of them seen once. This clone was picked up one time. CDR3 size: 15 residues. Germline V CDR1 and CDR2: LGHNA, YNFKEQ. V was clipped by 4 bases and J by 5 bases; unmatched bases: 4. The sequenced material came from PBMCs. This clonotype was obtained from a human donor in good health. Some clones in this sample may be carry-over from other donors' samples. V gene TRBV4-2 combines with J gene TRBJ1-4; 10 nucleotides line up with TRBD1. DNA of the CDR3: TGTGCCAGCAGCCCCCAGGGACAGGGGAATGAAAAACTGTTTTTT. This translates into CASSPQGQGNEKLFF.